The next 4 T cell receptor beta chains were all read from a single sample in a study of cytomegalovirus exposure and HLA in healthy donors (dated by TCRdb to between 2016 and 2019). Library prep was done by the immunoSEQ multiplex PCR assay. For the multiplex PCR, a mixture combining 60 forward primers for TCR Vbeta segments and 13 reverse primers for TCR Jbeta segments was used. The table was pulled from immuneACCESS by TCRdb, which kept in-frame rearrangements only. Such tables lose some clones; where checked, under half of the loss comes from unresolved V genes, and the rest has no known cause. This sample holds about 77,000 clones; about 84% were observed only once. Roughly 3.5% of the sample goes to the ten largest clones. Sequencing used PBMCs. The source is a man in his forties in good health and CMV-seronegative.

The J gene is TRBJ2-3, the V gene TRBV5-1, with 7 bases that match TRBD2. The length of the CDR3 is 15 residues. V was clipped by 4 bases and J by 1 base; unmatched bases: 6. CDR1 SGHRS and CDR2 YFSETQ come from the germline V gene. The CDR3 protein is CASSLGEGRTDTQYF. CDR3 sequence (DNA): TGCGCCAGCAGCCTCGGGGAGGGCCGCACAGATACGCAGTATTTT.

Concerning this clone itself: Germline is not matched at one junction end, which may reflect a read error. The chain links TRBV27 to TRBJ1-2; D is uncertain. CDR1 MNHEY and CDR2 SMNVEV come from the germline V gene (reference sequence). The CDR3 runs 15 residues. The CDR3 sequence is CASSLNASPNCGYTF. DNA of the CDR3: TGTGCCAGCAGTTTAAATGCATCACCTAACTGTGGCTACACCTTC.

The rearrangement uses TRBV2 and TRBJ1-1; 7 nucleotides match TRBD1. CDR3 length equals 14 residues. Germline lookup yields CDR1 SNHLY and CDR2 FYNNEI. V shed 8 bases, J shed 0 bases, and the junction held 6 bases outside the gene matches. The CDR3 loop is CASLDRFLNTEAFF. For the CDR3, the DNA is TGTGCCAGCCTGGACAGGTTTCTGAACACTGAAGCTTTCTTT.

The CDR3 sequence is CAIRAGQGDQPQHF. CDR3 coding DNA: TGTGCCATCAGAGCTGGACAGGGGGATCAGCCCCAGCATTTT. The J gene is TRBJ1-5, the V gene TRBV10-3, with 10 nucleotides matching TRBD1. The CDR3 has 14 residues. Germline V CDR1 and CDR2: ENHRY, SYGVKD. With 6 bases clipped from V and 5 bases from J, the junction kept 4 bases outside the gene matches.